One and the same sample provided the 30 T cell receptor beta chains below, sequenced in a study of HIV-infected patients and healthy controls. Approximately 510 ng RNA was reverse transcribed with alpha and beta constant-region primers. Each of the alpha and beta chains got its own library through chain-specific third strand synthesis with indices. MiXCR was run by TCRdb on the 5' RACE reads, yielding one entry per CDR3 protein. Counted here are approximately 6,600 distinct CDR3 sequences, about 10% occurring once; the ten biggest clones make up approximately 17%. Roughly three months, about 14 weeks, into antiretroviral therapy, follow-up blood was collected. Whole blood was used without fractionation, so all unsorted peripheral T cells were included. The sample here was blood, taken during antiretroviral therapy. These receptors were taken from an adult with HIV infection.

This clonotype was detected ten times or more. The genes are TRBV3-1 and TRBJ2-1; no reliable D call. This CDR3 comprises 16 residues. Trimming removed 4 bases from V and 2 bases from J, with 15 bases in between. Germline V gene lookup returns CDR1 LGHDT and CDR2 YNNKEL (reference sequence). In DNA form, the CDR3 reads TGTGCCAGCAGCCGGTCCCGGTCTTATACCTACAATGAGCAGTTCTTC. Translating gives CASSRSRSYTYNEQFF.

The V gene is TRBV27, the J gene TRBJ2-5; no firm D call. V lost 9 bases to trimming and J lost 2 bases, with 7 bases between them. CDR3 length: 11 residues. Germline values: CDR1 MNHEY, CDR2 SMNVEV (reference sequence). Here the CDR3 DNA reads TGTGCCAGAGGGCAACAAGAGACCCAGTACTTC. Protein product: CARGQQETQYF.

This clonotype is termed medium-sized. The chain links TRBV6-5 to TRBJ1-4, with D unclear. Looked up from germline, CDR1 is MNHEY and CDR2 is SVGAGI. V was trimmed by 2 bases and J by 0 bases, leaving 10 bases between them. CDR3 length equals 16 residues. DNA for the CDR3: TGTGCCAGCAGTTACGGGAGAGTAGCAACTAATGAAAAACTGTTTTTT. Protein: CASSYGRVATNEKLFF.

The chain combines TRBV7-2 with TRBJ2-7; D gene unclear. CDR3 length: 12 residues. From germline, CDR1 is SGHTA and CDR2 FQGNSA. Trimming removed 5 bases from V and 4 bases from J, with 9 bases in between. The CDR3 nucleotides read TGTGCCAGCAGCCGCGACTTTTACGAGCAGTACTTC. Translation gives CASSRDFYEQYF.

This clonotype is medium-sized by share. Written as DNA, the CDR3 is TGTGCCAGCAGCTTAGAACGGGCTAACCAAGAGACCCAGTACTTC. Translating gives CASSLERANQETQYF. The rearrangement uses TRBV11-2 and TRBJ2-5; D remains ambiguous. Germline CDR1 and CDR2: SGHAT and FQNNGV. This CDR3 has 15 residues. The ends were cut back, 0 bases at V and 0 bases at J, with 8 bases in the middle.

Relative to its sample, this clonotype is medium-sized. The CDR3 loop is CASSPWTVGSYEQYF. In DNA form, the CDR3 reads TGTGCCAGCAGCCCCTGGACGGTCGGCTCCTACGAGCAGTACTTC. This chain joins TRBV6-5 and TRBJ2-7; unclear D gene. Trimming left V 6 bases short and J 0 bases short, with 15 bases between. The CDR3 totals 15 residues. Germline loops: CDR1 MNHEY, CDR2 SVGAGI.

The V call is TRBV7-6, the J call TRBJ1-3, with 9 bases lining up with TRBD1. Germline CDR1 and CDR2: SGHVS and FNYEAQ. Losses at the gene ends were 5 bases for V and 6 bases for J; bases not matched to a gene: 8. The CDR3 is 15 residues long. CDR3 in DNA: TGTGCCAGCAGCCCTTTCGGGACAGGGTCAAACACCATATATTTT. This translates into CASSPFGTGSNTIYF.

This clonotype occurred a few times. The chain recombines TRBV9 with TRBJ2-1, with 7 nucleotides matching TRBD2. CDR3 size: 16 residues. Germline assignment: CDR1 SGDLS and CDR2 YYNGEE. J lost 1 base, V lost 3 bases, and 7 bases had no gene match. The CDR3 sequence: CASSETSGESYNEQFF. The DNA for the CDR3 is TGTGCCAGCAGCGAGACGAGCGGGGAATCCTACAATGAGCAGTTCTTC.

This clonotype was observed at least ten times. The V call is TRBV20-1, the J call TRBJ2-3; 10 bases line up with TRBD2. CDR3 size: 16 residues. The ends lost 0 bases at V and 2 bases at J; junction bases unmatched: 5. The germline V gene has CDR1 DFQATT and CDR2 SNEGSKA (reference sequence). The CDR3 loop is CSARDPLAGYTDTQYF. CDR3 bases: TGCAGTGCTAGAGACCCACTAGCGGGGTACACAGATACGCAGTATTTT.

This clonotype was recorded many times. The gene calls are TRBV6-2 or TRBV6-3 and TRBJ1-6; a possible D gene is TRBD1 (6 bases). V dropped 2 bases and J dropped 7 bases, with 12 bases sitting between them. The CDR3 covers 15 residues. Per germline, CDR1 MNHEY and CDR2 SVGEGT. CDR3 in DNA: TGTGCCAGCAGTTACCAGGGACAAGGGAATTCACCCCTCCACTTT. Encoded protein: CASSYQGQGNSPLHF.

This clonotype is judged medium-sized (0.01 to 0.1%). The chain has TRBV2 and TRBJ2-1; 7 bases are a match to TRBD2. V lost 11 bases, J lost 4 bases, and 5 bases stayed unmatched. Germline assignment: CDR1 SNHLY and CDR2 FYNNEI. The CDR3 spans 12 residues. The CDR3 coding sequence is TGTGCCCTCCGGCGGGAGTACAATGAGCAGTTCTTC. Residues: CALRREYNEQFF.

There are many counts of this clonotype. The V gene is TRBV12-3 or TRBV12-4, the J gene TRBJ1-2; 8 nucleotides agree with TRBD1. V lost 3 bases, J lost 8 bases, and 5 bases stayed unmatched. This CDR3 contains 13 residues. CDR3 in amino acids: CASSLKQGVGYTF. The CDR3 nucleotides are TGTGCCAGCAGTTTGAAACAGGGGGTGGGCTACACCTTC.

This clonotype is classed as medium-sized. V gene TRBV29-1 combines with J gene TRBJ1-1; 10 positions agree with TRBD1. Germline values: CDR1 SQVTM, CDR2 ANQGSEA. V shed 1 base, J shed 6 bases, and the junction held 2 bases outside the gene matches. This CDR3 has 13 residues. The CDR3 nucleotides read TGCAGCGTTGAAGTCGGACAGGGGGCTGAAGCTTTCTTT. This codes for CSVEVGQGAEAFF.

This clonotype qualifies as medium-sized (0.01 to 0.1%). This chain links TRBV15 with TRBJ1-4; 9 positions match TRBD1. The germline V gene encodes CDR1 LNHNV and CDR2 YYDKDF (reference sequence). The CDR3 contains 16 residues. V lost 5 bases, J lost 4 bases, and 8 bases stayed unmatched. The CDR3 sequence: CATSPPGTGNNEKLFF. CDR3 coding DNA: TGTGCCACCAGCCCCCCCGGGACAGGGAATAATGAAAAACTGTTTTTT.

V usage is TRBV12-3 or TRBV12-4 and J usage is TRBJ2-3; 9 nucleotides align to TRBD2. V lost 5 bases and J lost 2; bases outside the gene matches: 5. This CDR3 is built from 15 residues. The CDR3 region is CASSSPSGATDTQYF. The CDR3 DNA sequence: TGTGCCAGCAGTAGCCCTAGCGGGGCCACAGATACGCAGTATTTT.

By share, this clonotype ranks as medium-sized. The chain links TRBV29-1 to TRBJ2-5; TRBD2 matches 11 bases. Germline CDR1 and CDR2: SQVTM and ANQGSEA. The junction had 4 bases not matched to a gene; V was cut back by 4 bases and J by 0 bases. The CDR3 loop spans 15 amino acids. CDR3 nucleotides: TGCAGCGTTGGACTAGCGGGGTTGTACCAAGAGACCCAGTACTTC. This sequence encodes CSVGLAGLYQETQYF.

By proportion, this clonotype is medium-sized. CDR3 sequence: CASSGKGKLNYGYTF. The CDR3 coding sequence is TGTGCCAGCAGCGGTAAAGGGAAACTAAACTATGGCTACACCTTC. V usage is TRBV9 and J usage is TRBJ1-2, with unresolved D. V was pared by 3 bases and J by 2 bases, with 14 bases between. Germline lookup yields CDR1 SGDLS and CDR2 YYNGEE. CDR3 length: 15 amino acids.

This clonotype is medium-sized (0.01 to 0.1%) in the sample. The gene calls are TRBV20-1 and TRBJ2-5; no definite D call. The V end lost 0 bases, the J end lost 5 bases, and 10 bases lay between the germline ends. This CDR3 is 13 amino acids long. CDR1 DFQATT and CDR2 SNEGSKA come from the germline V gene (reference sequence). CDR3 nucleotides: TGCAGTGCTAGAGACGGCTTGAAGGAGACCCAGTACTTC. Protein: CSARDGLKETQYF.

This clonotype was seen many times. The rearrangement joins TRBV28 to TRBJ2-7, with D perhaps TRBD2 (6 bases). Germline assignment: CDR1 MDHEN and CDR2 SYDVKM. Trimming took 3 bases from V and 0 from J, leaving 18 bases between them. The CDR3 runs to 17 residues. The CDR3 DNA follows: TGTGCCAGCAGTTTTACGAACTGGGACTCGAGCTCCTACGAGCAGTACTTC. It encodes CASSFTNWDSSSYEQYF. The full variable domain, rest sourced from reference TRBV28 and TRBJ2-7, is DVKVTQSSRYLVKRTGEKVFLECVQDMDHENMFWYRQDPGLGLRLIYFSYDVKMKEKGDIPEGYSVSREKKERFSLILESASTNQTSMYLCASSFTNWDSSSYEQYFGPGTRLTVT.

This clonotype is categorized as medium-sized. The chain links TRBV12-3 or TRBV12-4 to TRBJ2-5, with 7 bases matching TRBD2. The CDR3 sequence is 15 residues long. V shed 5 bases, J shed 3 bases, and the junction held 9 bases outside the gene matches. The CDR3 protein is CASSTQRDSKETQYF. The CDR3 DNA reads as TGTGCCAGCAGTACCCAGCGGGATAGTAAAGAGACCCAGTACTTC.

This clonotype qualifies as medium-sized. The chain joins TRBV6-5 to TRBJ2-3; TRBD1 or TRBD2 may be the D gene (5 bases each). Germline-derived CDR1 and CDR2 are MNHEY and SVGAGI. The CDR3 spans 15 residues. Trimming removed 2 bases from V and 6 bases from J, with 15 bases in between. CDR3 in DNA: TGTGCCAGCAGTTACCAGCAGGGAGTCGCGGATACGCAGTATTTT. Its protein is CASSYQQGVADTQYF.

This clonotype has a count of ten or more. The chain carries TRBV18 and TRBJ1-3, with D possibly being TRBD1 (6 bases). Germline V gives CDR1 KGHSH, CDR2 LQKENI. With 5 bases removed from V and 0 bases from J, the gap between germline ends came to 8 bases. This CDR3 has 14 amino acids. Here the CDR3 reads CASSGQNSGNTIYF. The CDR3 nucleotides are TGTGCCAGCTCAGGACAGAACTCTGGAAACACCATATATTTT.

This clonotype was picked up many times. The J gene is TRBJ2-3, the V gene TRBV7-9; weak D call: TRBD1 (5 bases). The V gene lost 1 base and the J gene lost 3 bases, with 8 bases spanning the gap. The germline V gene has CDR1 SEHNR and CDR2 FQNEAQ (reference sequence). CDR3 length: 14 amino acids. Written as DNA, the CDR3 is TGTGCCAGCAGCTTAGGGGGCTGGACAGATACGCAGTATTTT. Protein sequence: CASSLGGWTDTQYF.

This clonotype was detected many times. The chain is built from TRBV29-1 and TRBJ2-1, with 7 nucleotides matching TRBD1. Germline CDR1 is SQVTM and CDR2 is ANQGSEA. This CDR3 contains 15 residues. Unmatched junction bases numbered 9, after V lost 0 bases and J lost 7 bases. CDR3 protein: CSVEDRGTALNEQFF. The DNA for the CDR3 is TGCAGCGTTGAAGATCGAGGGACAGCCCTTAATGAGCAGTTCTTC.

At least ten counts were recorded for this clonotype. The rearrangement links TRBV6-5 to TRBJ1-5, with D maybe TRBD1 (5 bases). The ends were cut back, 5 bases at V and 2 bases at J, with 10 bases in the middle. The germline CDR1 and CDR2 sequences are MNHEY and SVGAGI. The CDR3 is 14 amino acids. The CDR3 sequence: CASSPWGGNQPQHF. The CDR3 bases are TGTGCCAGCAGTCCTTGGGGCGGCAATCAGCCCCAGCATTTT.

This clonotype was recorded at least ten times. The rearrangement joins TRBV6-6 to TRBJ2-2, with 10 bases aligning to TRBD1. In germline, CDR1 is MNHNY, CDR2 SVGAGI (reference sequence). This CDR3 is 16 amino acids long. V lost 7 bases, J lost 3 bases, and 8 bases stayed unmatched. CDR3 in DNA: TGTGCCAGCACCCTTGACAGGGGGCGAGACACCGGGGAGCTGTTTTTT. Amino acid sequence: CASTLDRGRDTGELFF.

This clonotype was recorded at least ten times. The CDR3 sequence is CASSQEADQSYEQYF. The CDR3 nucleotides read TGTGCCAGCAGCCAAGAGGCGGACCAAAGCTACGAGCAGTACTTC. The chain couples TRBV3-1 to TRBJ2-7; D gene uncertain. The germline V and J ends were trimmed by 0 bases and 3 bases, with 12 bases remaining between them. Germline V CDR1 and CDR2: LGHDT, YNNKEL (reference sequence). The CDR3 has 15 amino acids.

For this clonotype: This may come from a read error, since a much larger clone is one base off. The gene calls are TRBV5-5 and TRBJ2-3; D might be TRBD1 or TRBD2, each matching 5 bases. CDR1 SGHKS and CDR2 YYEKEE come from the germline V gene (reference sequence). Between the trimmed V and J ends, which lost 1 base and 1 base, there was a span of 13 bases. This CDR3 is built from 16 residues. The CDR3 reads CASSLSPVGGTDTQYF. The CDR3 coding sequence is TGTGCCAGCAGCTTGAGCCCAGTGGGGGGCACAGATACGCAGTATTTT.

This clonotype is judged medium-sized. This chain joins TRBV5-1 and TRBJ2-3; D is ambiguous. The length of the CDR3 is 14 residues. The V end was cut by 1 base, the J end by 2 bases, with 8 bases between. Germline V gene sequence: CDR1 SGHRS, CDR2 YFSETQ. This CDR3 is CASSLWSDTDTQYF. In DNA, the CDR3 is TGCGCCAGCAGCTTGTGGTCAGACACAGATACGCAGTATTTT.

This clonotype ranks as medium-sized. The chain combines TRBV28 with TRBJ2-5, with 8 positions matching TRBD2. The CDR3 extends over 12 amino acids. Germline-derived CDR1 and CDR2 are MDHEN and SYDVKM. J lost 5 bases, V lost 9 bases, and 5 bases had no gene match. The CDR3 region is CARTGGPETQYF. The CDR3 DNA follows: TGTGCCAGGACGGGGGGGCCCGAGACCCAGTACTTC.